The 28 T cell receptor beta chains presented below share a single source sample, sequenced in a study of T cells in Graves' hyperthyroidism and ophthalmopathy. There were TCR beta CDR3 regions amplified from RNA transcripts. During a first-round RT-PCR of the TCR CDR3, the HTBI primer set was used. From the multiplex PCR reads, TCRdb called clonotypes with MiXCR, one entry per CDR3 protein. The top ten clones hold around 19% of a sample with about 560,000 distinct CDR3 sequences, around 17% of them seen once. The specimen was blood. These receptors were obtained from a woman aged 18 to 35 with Graves' hyperthyroidism.

This clonotype was counted many times. This chain links TRBV28 with TRBJ1-3; 9 bases map to TRBD1. Germline V gene sequence: CDR1 MDHEN, CDR2 SYDVKM. CDR3 length: 15 amino acids. V lost 5 bases, J lost 4 bases, and 6 bases stayed unmatched. The CDR3 protein is CASSPTGGEGNTIYF. CDR3 DNA: TGTGCCAGCAGTCCGACAGGGGGAGAGGGAAACACCATATATTTT.

The chain has TRBV12-3 or TRBV12-4 and TRBJ2-3, with TRBD2 identical over 9 bases. V was clipped by 6 bases and J by 4 bases; unmatched bases: 8. The CDR3 loop spans 15 amino acids. The CDR3 coding sequence is TGTGCCAGCAGCCCTATCGGCGGGGGGGCAGATACGCAGTATTTT. Protein: CASSPIGGGADTQYF.

This clonotype appeared a few times. The rearrangement uses TRBV27 and TRBJ2-2; D uncertain. The CDR3 spans 17 residues. Per germline, CDR1 MNHEY and CDR2 SMNVEV (reference sequence). Trimming shortened V by 1 base and J by 6 bases, and 18 bases separated the two germline ends. The CDR3 loop reads CASSLFRVGLSAGELFF. The CDR3 region has the DNA TGTGCCAGCAGTTTATTCCGGGTAGGGTTGTCCGCCGGGGAGCTGTTTTTT.

This sequence joins TRBV11-2 and TRBJ2-3, with TRBD2 identical over 8 bases. Germline CDR1 SGHAT, CDR2 FQNNGV. V shed 5 bases, J shed 5 bases, and the junction held 15 bases outside the gene matches. This CDR3 comprises 17 residues. The CDR3, as DNA: TGTGCCAGCAGCCGCAGCCCACTAGCGGAAGGCTTAGATACGCAGTATTTT. This sequence encodes CASSRSPLAEGLDTQYF.

The chain uses TRBV5-5 and TRBJ1-5, with TRBD1 matching 9 bases. CDR1 and CDR2 (germline): SGHKS, YYEKEE (reference sequence). This CDR3 comprises 17 residues. Trimming took 0 bases from V and 6 from J; bases not matched to a gene: 10. The DNA of the CDR3 is TGTGCCAGCAGCTTGGGAGAAACAGGGGGCGGGGGTCAGCCCCAGCATTTT. This sequence encodes CASSLGETGGGGQPQHF.

This clonotype turned up a few times. This chain links TRBV7-2 with TRBJ2-3; D perhaps matches TRBD2 (6 bases). The CDR3 totals 15 residues. Germline CDR1 reads SGHTA; CDR2 reads FQGNSA. V lost 5 bases, J lost 4 bases, and 16 bases lay in between. The CDR3 here is CASSRGAASADTQYF. Written as DNA, the CDR3 is TGTGCCAGCAGCCGCGGCGCGGCTAGCGCAGATACGCAGTATTTT. The full variable domain, with the rest looked up from reference TRBV7-2 and TRBJ2-3, is GAGVSQSPSNKVTEKGKDVELRCDPISGHTALYWYRQSLGQGLEFLIYFQGNSAPDKSGLPSDRFSAERTGGSVSTLTIQRTQQEDSAVYLCASSRGAASADTQYFGPGTRLTVL.

This clonotype has ten or more counts. The rearrangement uses TRBV7-9 and TRBJ1-1; TRBD1 matches at 8 bases. The CDR3 sequence is 15 residues long. J gave up 2 bases and V 2 bases, and 4 bases lay outside the gene matches. Germline CDR1 is SEHNR and CDR2 is FQNEAQ (reference sequence). CDR3 nucleotide sequence: TGTGCCAGCAGCTTACAAGGGACAGGAAACACTGAAGCTTTCTTT. Protein: CASSLQGTGNTEAFF.

The J gene is TRBJ2-2, the V gene TRBV14; no clear D. The CDR3 is 14 amino acids. Per the germline V gene, CDR1 is SGHDN and CDR2 is FVKESK. Trimming removed 1 base at V and 6 bases at J, with 9 bases between. CDR3 amino acids: CASSQVLISGELFF. The CDR3 nucleotides are TGTGCCAGCAGCCAAGTTCTTATTTCCGGGGAGCTGTTTTTT.

The table lists this clonotype with many counts. This chain links TRBV2 with TRBJ2-6; either TRBD1 or TRBD2 may supply D (5 bases each). The CDR3 length is 14 residues. Deletions cut 6 bases from V and 2 bases from J, with 8 bases between. Germline CDR1 and CDR2: SNHLY and FYNNEI. CDR3 nucleotides: TGTGCCAGCAGCAGGGACGCTGGGGCCAACGTCCTGACTTTC. Encoded protein: CASSRDAGANVLTF. Looking up the rest from reference TRBV2 and TRBJ2-6 gives the full variable domain: EPEVTQTPSHQVTQMGQEVILRCVPISNHLYFYWYRQILGQKVEFLVSFYNNEISEKSEIFDDQFSVERPDGSNFTLKIRSTKLEDSAMYFCASSRDAGANVLTFGAGSRLTVL.

This clonotype was counted many times. This rearrangement joins TRBV7-8 to TRBJ1-5; TRBD1 is a possible D gene (5 bases). V was cut by 5 bases and J by 0 bases, with 17 bases left in between. The CDR3 length is 17 residues. The germline V gene has CDR1 SGHVS and CDR2 FQNEAQ. CDR3 loop: CASSPPGDGVSNQPQHF. The CDR3 DNA sequence: TGTGCCAGCAGCCCGCCCGGGGACGGTGTTAGCAATCAGCCCCAGCATTTT.

This clonotype showed up many times. The J gene is TRBJ2-1, the V gene TRBV7-8; possible D gene TRBD1, 6 bases. Germline V gives CDR1 SGHVS, CDR2 FQNEAQ. This CDR3 comprises 15 residues. With 2 bases removed from V and 2 bases from J, the gap between germline ends came to 10 bases. The CDR3 here is CASSLMDRAYNEQFF. Here the CDR3 DNA reads TGTGCCAGCAGCTTAATGGACAGAGCCTACAATGAGCAGTTCTTC.

In this sample, this clonotype turned up a few times. The V gene is TRBV3-1, the J gene TRBJ2-1; 10 bases agree with TRBD2. Trimming at V came to 4 bases and at J to 7 bases, leaving 19 bases not matched to a gene. This CDR3 spans 19 amino acids. Germline CDR1 reads LGHDT; CDR2 reads YNNKEL (reference sequence). The DNA of the CDR3 is TGTGCCAGCAGCCCCCCCTTTCTTGGGCTGCTAGCGGGAGTTAATGAGCAGTTCTTC. Its protein product is CASSPPFLGLLAGVNEQFF.

As to this clonotype: Given a much more abundant clone one base away, this may be a read error. The chain is built from TRBV13 and TRBJ2-5; TRBD2 matches 7 bases. The germline gives CDR1 PRHDT, CDR2 FYEKMQ (reference sequence). The CDR3 has 15 amino acids. The CDR3 region is CAGSPRTRLSRTQYF. As DNA, the CDR3 is TGTGCCGGCAGCCCAAGGACTAGGCTTAGTAGAACCCAGTACTTC.

This clonotype appeared many times. The V gene is TRBV5-1, the J gene TRBJ2-1; 8 nucleotides match TRBD2. Germline CDR1 and CDR2: SGHRS and YFSETQ. Trimming cost V 4 bases and J 5 bases; bases outside gene matches: 5. This CDR3 contains 14 residues. In DNA form, the CDR3 reads TGCGCCAGCAGCCTCCGGACTAGCCACAATGAGCAGTTCTTC. Protein product: CASSLRTSHNEQFF.

The table lists this clonotype with many counts. V gene TRBV6-1 combines with J gene TRBJ2-1; D is perhaps TRBD2 (5 bases). The CDR3 has 17 residues. Germline V CDR1 and CDR2: MNHNS, SASEGT. V was clipped by 0 bases and J by 0 bases, with 12 bases between them. CDR3 bases: TGTGCCAGCAGTGAAGCGCGGGTCTCCCGCTCCTACAATGAGCAGTTCTTC. Residues: CASSEARVSRSYNEQFF.

In this sample, this clonotype turned up many times. The chain employs TRBV6-1 and TRBJ2-7; tentatively, D is TRBD1 (5 bases). Looked up from germline, CDR1 is MNHNS and CDR2 is SASEGT. The CDR3 is 13 amino acids. The V end was cut by 3 bases, the J end by 2 bases, with 8 bases between. CDR3 residues: CASSDRDAYEQYF. Here the CDR3 DNA reads TGTGCCAGCAGTGACAGGGATGCCTACGAGCAGTACTTC.

This clonotype was seen repeatedly, ten times or more. This rearrangement joins TRBV7-9 to TRBJ2-1; D unclear. This CDR3 region has 14 residues. V was pared by 7 bases and J by 2 bases, with 12 bases between. Germline V gene data show CDR1 as SEHNR and CDR2 as FQNEAQ (reference sequence). The CDR3 DNA reads as TGTGCCAGCACCTCACCGGGTCCCTACAATGAGCAGTTCTTC. It is translated as CASTSPGPYNEQFF.

This clonotype has ten or more counts. This sequence joins TRBV3-1 and TRBJ2-3, with 15 bases fitting TRBD2. Per germline, CDR1 LGHDT and CDR2 YNNKEL (reference sequence). The CDR3 length is 17 residues. V lost 4 bases, J lost 0 bases, and 2 bases stayed unmatched. The CDR3 region has the DNA TGTGCCAGCAGCCGGACTAGCGGGGGGGTTAGCACAGATACGCAGTATTTT. As protein: CASSRTSGGVSTDTQYF.

This clonotype came up many times. The chain employs TRBV29-1 and TRBJ2-1; 7 bases map to TRBD2. From germline, CDR1 is SQVTM and CDR2 ANQGSEA. The CDR3 contains 13 residues. With 4 bases clipped from V and 9 bases from J, the junction kept 9 bases outside the gene matches. DNA of the CDR3: TGCAGCGTTGGGGGGGGAGGGGAGCGTGAGCAGTTCTTC. Residues: CSVGGGGEREQFF.

This clonotype has at least ten counts. Because the CDR3's place on the DNA is in doubt, the DNA is left out and the CDR3 is given as listed by TCRdb. J is TRBJ1-2 and V is TRBV12-3 or TRBV12-4. The CDR3 totals 17 residues, both ends included. Here the CDR3 reads CASSSSGRRWSSGGYTF.

Worth noting for this clonotype: A much bigger clone sits one base away, suggesting this may be a read error. The rearrangement joins TRBV6-2 or TRBV6-3 to TRBJ2-2; TRBD1 aligns across 7 bases. The CDR3 runs 15 residues. Germline V gene sequence: CDR1 MNHEY, CDR2 SVGEGT. CDR3 in DNA: TGTGTCAGCAGTTTCGGGACAGCTAACACCGGGGAGCTGTTTTTT. Amino acid sequence: CVSSFGTANTGELFF.

The table lists this clonotype with many counts. The chain uses TRBV2 and TRBJ2-7, with TRBD1 matching over 11 bases. V lost 10 bases, J lost 2 bases, and 7 bases stayed unmatched. This CDR3 comprises 14 residues. CDR1 is SNHLY, CDR2 FYNNEI, per germline. This chain's CDR3 is CATRPGQGAYEQYF. The CDR3 DNA is TGTGCCACTCGACCGGGACAGGGGGCCTACGAGCAGTACTTC.

At least ten counts were recorded for this clonotype. This sequence joins TRBV6-1 and TRBJ2-7, with 9 bases matching TRBD1. CDR1 and CDR2 (germline): MNHNS, SASEGT. The CDR3 has 14 residues. V was pared by 6 bases and J by 0 bases, with 3 bases of the junction left unmatched. The CDR3 reads CASRPGQGSYEQYF. In DNA form, the CDR3 reads TGTGCCAGCAGGCCGGGACAGGGCTCCTACGAGCAGTACTTC.

This clonotype was detected ten times or more. This chain links TRBV20-1 with TRBJ1-3, with no clear D. The V gene's germline CDR1 is DFQATT and CDR2 SNEGSKA (reference sequence). The V end was cut by 1 base, the J end by 0 bases, with 10 bases between. The CDR3 sequence is 15 residues long. This CDR3 is CSARVVGVSGNTIYF. CDR3 nucleotides: TGCAGTGCTAGAGTTGTGGGTGTCTCTGGAAACACCATATATTTT.

The table lists this clonotype with a few counts. V usage is TRBV24-1 and J usage is TRBJ1-1, with a tentative D call TRBD1 (6 bases). Germline V gives CDR1 KGHDR, CDR2 SFDVKD. The ends were cut back, 2 bases at V and 8 bases at J, with 8 bases in the middle. This CDR3 spans 12 amino acids. The CDR3 is CATSDYGTEAFF. CDR3 bases: TGTGCCACCAGTGATTACGGGACAGAAGCTTTCTTT.

The chain joins TRBV4-1 to TRBJ2-2; TRBD2 matches at 10 bases. With 6 bases clipped from V and 9 bases from J, the junction kept 16 bases outside the gene matches. The CDR3 is 17 amino acids. Germline values: CDR1 MGHRA, CDR2 YSYEKL. The CDR3: CASRPLAGEVVTRELFF. In nucleotides, the CDR3 is TGCGCCAGCAGGCCTCTAGCGGGAGAGGTAGTAACCCGGGAGCTGTTTTTT.

This clonotype was recorded at least ten times. The J gene is TRBJ1-4, the V gene TRBV5-4; 7 positions agree with TRBD1. The CDR3 totals 14 residues. CDR1 SGHNT and CDR2 YYREEE come from the germline V gene (reference sequence). Trimming cost V 0 bases and J 8 bases; bases outside gene matches: 4. CDR3 bases: TGTGCCAGCAGCTTGGAGAACAGGGGCGAAAAACTGTTTTTT. It translates to CASSLENRGEKLFF.

This clonotype showed up many times. V gene TRBV7-2 combines with J gene TRBJ2-3; D may be TRBD1 or TRBD2 (5 bases each). Germline CDR1 and CDR2: SGHTA and FQGNSA. This CDR3 has 14 amino acids. V was trimmed by 1 base and J by 10 bases, leaving 15 bases between them. The CDR3 bases are TGTGCCAGCAGCTTAGAGTCCGGGACCCAAGCGCAGTATTTT. The encoded protein is CASSLESGTQAQYF.